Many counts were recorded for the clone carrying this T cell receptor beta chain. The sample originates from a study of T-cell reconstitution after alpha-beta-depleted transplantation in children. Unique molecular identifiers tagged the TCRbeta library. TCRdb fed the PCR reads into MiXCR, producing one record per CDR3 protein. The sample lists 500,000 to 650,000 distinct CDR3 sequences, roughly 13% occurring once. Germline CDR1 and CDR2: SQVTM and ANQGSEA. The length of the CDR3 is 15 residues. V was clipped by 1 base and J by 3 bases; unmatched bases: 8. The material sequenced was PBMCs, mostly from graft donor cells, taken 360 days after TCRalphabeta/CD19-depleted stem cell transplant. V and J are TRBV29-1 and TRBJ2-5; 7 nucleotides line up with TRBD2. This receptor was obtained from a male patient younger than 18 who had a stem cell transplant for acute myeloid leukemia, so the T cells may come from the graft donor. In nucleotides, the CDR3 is TGCAGCGTTGAAGGGGGAGGGCCGGCCAAAGAGACCCAGTACTTC. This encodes CSVEGGGPAKETQYF.